This TCR beta chain was profiled in a study of cytomegalovirus exposure and HLA in healthy donors. General observations from the study: High specificity and sensitivity for cytomegalovirus status were reported for the classifier. Rarity marked most TCR sequences, yet some public TCRs occurred in many donors.

In the case of this clone: What it binds is not known.

V dropped 7 bases and J dropped 4 bases, with 14 bases sitting between them. The CDR3 spans 14 residues. Germline CDR1 reads GTSNPN; CDR2 reads SVGIG (reference sequence). Produced via immunoSEQ multiplex PCR; TCRdb's table is partial and in-frame only. The sample includes tens of thousands of clones, 95% seen only once; the top ten take almost 6%. Sequencing was carried out using PBMCs. The genes are TRBV30 and TRBJ2-6; D perhaps matches TRBD1 (6 bases). The origin of this receptor is a woman between 18 and 29 years old in good health and CMV-seropositive. CDR3 sequence reads: CALASGVGANVLTF. DNA of the CDR3: TGTGCCTTAGCCTCAGGGGTCGGGGCCAACGTCCTGACTTTC.